This entry describes one T cell receptor (beta chain). The method was immunoSEQ multiplex PCR; TCRdb's version includes in-frame clones alone and lacks a portion of them. The sample records about 76,000 clones, 85% to 95% being singletons. V was pared by 6 bases and J by 4 bases, with 9 bases of the junction left unmatched. This CDR3 has 14 amino acids. Germline CDR1 SQVTM, CDR2 ANQGSEA. Sample time point: peripheral blood 6 weeks after treatment start. The data originate from a study of PD-L1 blockade in urothelial cancer. This sample comprised PBMCs, obtained around atezolizumab (anti-PD-L1) treatment. V is TRBV29-1 and J is TRBJ2-1; 7 positions match TRBD2. The source is a woman of 80 years or more with urothelial cancer. As DNA, the CDR3 is TGCAGCGTCCGGTCGGGTAGCGGGTACAATGAGCAGTTCTTC. This translates into CSVRSGSGYNEQFF.